This is a list of T cell receptor beta chains from one sample in a study of control samples from healthy donors and cancer patients. Produced via immunoSEQ multiplex PCR; TCRdb's table is partial and in-frame only. Counted here are tens of thousands of clones, 88% occurring once; the ten biggest clones make up around 15%. Sequencing used blood. These receptors originate from a woman in her sixties or seventies in good health. Each CDR3 is given with its conserved first and last residue. D genes are given only for firm matches. Where a row states a size, it is once, few, many or the class of an expanded clone; other rows omit it.

abundance | d_gene | j_gene | v_gene | CDR3aa | CDR3nt
NA | NA | TRBJ1-4 | TRBV11-3 | CASSKKTATNEKLFF | TGTGCCAGCAGCAAAAAGACAGCAACTAATGAAAAACTGTTTTTT
NA | NA | TRBJ1-1 | TRBV20-1 | CSASSSRDTEAFF | TGCAGTGCTAGTTCTTCTCGGGACACTGAAGCTTTCTTT
NA | NA | TRBJ1-4 | TRBV4-1 | CASSQEGSRASEKLFF | TGCGCCAGCAGCCAAGAGGGGAGCAGGGCATCCGAAAAACTGTTTTTT
NA | NA | TRBJ1-2 | TRBV3-1/TRBV3-2 | CASSGDIREGYTF | TGTGCCAGCAGCGGGGACATACGCGAAGGCTACACCTTC
NA | NA | TRBJ2-4 | TRBV5-1 | CASSRGKGYIQYF | TGCGCCAGCAGCAGAGGGAAGGGCTACATTCAGTACTTC
NA | NA | TRBJ2-3 | TRBV5-1 | CASSLEGGQRTDTQYF | TGCGCCAGCAGCTTGGAGGGGGGACAACGAACAGATACGCAGTATTTT
few | TRBD2 | TRBJ2-7 | TRBV6-5 | CASASLADYYEQYF | TGTGCCAGCGCCTCTCTAGCGGACTACTACGAGCAGTACTTC
NA | NA | TRBJ2-2 | TRBV12-5 | CASAVGAQGAGELFF | TGTGCTAGTGCCGTTGGGGCCCAAGGAGCCGGGGAGCTGTTTTTT
NA | NA | TRBJ1-2 | TRBV19 | CASTPGTTNYGYTF | TGTGCCAGTACCCCCGGGACAACTAACTATGGCTACACCTTC
NA | NA | TRBJ2-5 | TRBV2 | CASKEGFGETQYF | TGTGCCAGCAAGGAGGGGTTCGGCGAGACCCAGTACTTC
NA | NA | TRBJ1-4 | TRBV2 | CASSVWQTNEKLFF | TGTGCCAGCAGTGTTTGGCAGACTAATGAAAAACTGTTTTTT
NA | NA | TRBJ2-7 | TRBV5-1 | CASSFGGILAREQYF | TGCGCCAGCAGCTTTGGGGGGATACTAGCTCGCGAGCAGTACTTC
NA | TRBD1 | TRBJ1-5 | TRBV27 | CASSFHRGNSNQPQHF | TGTGCCAGCAGTTTCCACAGGGGGAATAGCAATCAGCCCCAGCATTTT
once | TRBD1 | TRBJ1-2 | TRBV28 | CASRFRQGKGEAYGYTF | TGTGCCAGTAGGTTCCGACAGGGGAAAGGGGAGGCGTATGGCTACACCTTC
NA | TRBD2 | TRBJ2-3 | TRBV19 | CASSRGGSTDTQYF | TGTGCCAGTAGTAGGGGGGGAAGCACAGATACGCAGTATTTT
NA | NA | TRBJ1-5 | TRBV25-1 | CASSPRGQGGQPQHF | TGTGCCAGCAGTCCCCGCGGGCAGGGTGGGCAGCCCCAGCATTTT
once | NA | TRBJ1-4 | TRBV13 | CASSLRGGDEKLFF | TGTGCCAGCAGCTTGCGGGGAGGGGATGAAAAACTGTTTTTT
NA | TRBD2 | TRBJ2-5 | TRBV19 | CASSKLAGIQETQYF | TGTGCCAGTAGTAAACTAGCGGGTATCCAAGAGACCCAGTACTTC
NA | NA | TRBJ1-1 | TRBV11-2 | CASSSNTRRAEAFF | TGTGCCAGCAGCTCAAACACACGAAGGGCTGAAGCTTTCTTT
NA | NA | TRBJ1-5 | TRBV20-1 | CSASSTGAYRKDQPQHF | TGCAGTGCTAGTAGCACAGGCGCTTACAGGAAAGATCAGCCCCAGCATTTT
NA | NA | TRBJ1-1 | TRBV4-3 | CASSQDGNTEAFF | TGCGCCAGCAGCCAAGACGGAAACACTGAAGCTTTCTTT
NA | NA | TRBJ2-1 | TRBV9 | CASSVAGPHNEQFF | TGTGCCAGCAGCGTAGCGGGGCCACACAATGAGCAGTTCTTC
NA | NA | TRBJ1-2 | TRBV11-2 | CASSPAHGGGGGYTF | TGTGCCAGCAGCCCGGCTCACGGGGGCGGAGGGGGCTACACCTTC
NA | NA | TRBJ1-2 | TRBV7-2 | CASSLPKASYTF | TGTGCCAGCAGCTTACCCAAAGCTTCCTACACCTTC
NA | NA | TRBJ2-2 | TRBV5-6 | CASSFRKGNTGELFF | TGTGCCAGCAGCTTCAGGAAAGGGAACACCGGGGAGCTGTTTTTT
NA | NA | TRBJ1-2 | TRBV19 | CASVGTNPNYGYTF | TGTGCCAGTGTGGGGACAAACCCTAACTATGGCTACACCTTC
NA | TRBD1 | TRBJ2-2 | TRBV10-1 | CASSDQGANTGELFF | TGCGCCAGCAGTGACCAGGGGGCGAACACCGGGGAGCTGTTTTTT
NA | NA | TRBJ1-1 | TRBV6-5 | CASMSPRPNTEAFF | TGTGCCAGCATGTCCCCGAGGCCCAACACTGAAGCTTTCTTT
NA | TRBD1 | TRBJ2-1 | TRBV28 | CASRFYRQGASYNEQFF | TGTGCCAGCAGATTCTATCGACAGGGAGCGTCCTACAATGAGCAGTTCTTC
NA | NA | TRBJ2-1 | TRBV19 | CASSPFPQGRLSYNEQFF | TGTGCCAGTAGCCCCTTTCCCCAGGGGCGATTGTCCTACAATGAGCAGTTCTTC
NA | TRBD1 | TRBJ1-2 | TRBV12-3/TRBV12-4 | CASRTGGARGYTF | TGTGCCAGCAGGACAGGGGGCGCCCGGGGCTACACCTTC
NA | NA | TRBJ1-2 | TRBV25-1 | CVNRGYTF | TGTGTTAATCGGGGCTACACCTTC
NA | TRBD1 | TRBJ2-3 | TRBV7-8 | CASSLDGGQGGDTQYF | TGTGCCAGCAGCTTAGACGGAGGACAGGGAGGAGATACGCAGTATTTT
NA | NA | TRBJ2-3 | TRBV3-1/TRBV3-2 | CASSRPGDTQYF | TGTGCCAGCAGCCGACCCGGGGATACGCAGTATTTT
NA | NA | TRBJ1-2 | TRBV19 | CASSIVGRLYGYTF | TGTGCCAGTAGTATTGTGGGACGGCTCTATGGCTACACCTTC
NA | NA | TRBJ2-2 | TRBV6-2/TRBV6-3 | CASSTPGELFF | TGTGCCAGCAGCACCCCTGGGGAGCTGTTTTTT
NA | TRBD2 | TRBJ2-7 | TRBV20-1 | CSASMAGGVNEQYF | TGCAGTGCTAGTATGGCGGGAGGCGTCAACGAGCAGTACTTC
NA | NA | TRBJ1-2 | TRBV5-1 | CASGEGVYGYTF | TGCGCCAGCGGGGAAGGGGTCTATGGCTACACCTTC
NA | TRBD1 | TRBJ1-2 | TRBV2 | CASSLGDRPSGGYTF | TGTGCCAGCAGTCTGGGGGACAGGCCTAGTGGTGGCTACACCTTC
NA | NA | TRBJ1-2 | TRBV25-1 | CASSERGLRGYTF | TGTGCCAGCAGTGAGAGGGGCTTGCGCGGCTACACCTTC